This T cell receptor (beta chain) was sequenced in a study of OX40 agonist ivuxolimab in advanced cancers. Produced via immunoSEQ multiplex PCR; TCRdb's table is partial and in-frame only. The data contain over 95,000 clones, roughly nine tenths of them singletons. CDR1 is LNHDA and CDR2 is SQIVND in the germline V gene (reference sequence). This CDR3 region has 12 residues. The V end was cut by 3 bases, the J end by 9 bases, with 9 bases between. The source of this sequence is an adult with an advanced solid tumor such as melanoma, head and neck, liver or kidney cancer. V is TRBV19 and J is TRBJ1-5; no firm D call. This sample comprised CD4+ or CD8+ T cells sorted from blood, obtained in a trial of the OX40 agonist ivuxolimab. The CDR3 nucleotides are TGTGCCAGTAGTATGCCCTTTGGGCCCCAGCATTTT. It yields the protein CASSMPFGPQHF.